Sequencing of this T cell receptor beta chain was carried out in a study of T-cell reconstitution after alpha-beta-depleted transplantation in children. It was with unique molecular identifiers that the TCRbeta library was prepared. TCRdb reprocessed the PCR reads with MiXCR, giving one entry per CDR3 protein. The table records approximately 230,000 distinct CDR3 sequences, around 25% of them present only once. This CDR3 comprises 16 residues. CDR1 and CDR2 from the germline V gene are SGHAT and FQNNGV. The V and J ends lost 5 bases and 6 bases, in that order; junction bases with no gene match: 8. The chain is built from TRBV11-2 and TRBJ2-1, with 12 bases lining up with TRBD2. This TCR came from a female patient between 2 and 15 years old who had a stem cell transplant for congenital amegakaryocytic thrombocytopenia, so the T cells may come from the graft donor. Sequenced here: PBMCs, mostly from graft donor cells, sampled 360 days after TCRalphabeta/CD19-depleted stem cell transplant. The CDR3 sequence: CASSPLRLAGVNEQFF. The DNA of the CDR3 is TGTGCCAGCAGCCCCCTAAGACTAGCGGGGGTCAATGAGCAGTTCTTC.